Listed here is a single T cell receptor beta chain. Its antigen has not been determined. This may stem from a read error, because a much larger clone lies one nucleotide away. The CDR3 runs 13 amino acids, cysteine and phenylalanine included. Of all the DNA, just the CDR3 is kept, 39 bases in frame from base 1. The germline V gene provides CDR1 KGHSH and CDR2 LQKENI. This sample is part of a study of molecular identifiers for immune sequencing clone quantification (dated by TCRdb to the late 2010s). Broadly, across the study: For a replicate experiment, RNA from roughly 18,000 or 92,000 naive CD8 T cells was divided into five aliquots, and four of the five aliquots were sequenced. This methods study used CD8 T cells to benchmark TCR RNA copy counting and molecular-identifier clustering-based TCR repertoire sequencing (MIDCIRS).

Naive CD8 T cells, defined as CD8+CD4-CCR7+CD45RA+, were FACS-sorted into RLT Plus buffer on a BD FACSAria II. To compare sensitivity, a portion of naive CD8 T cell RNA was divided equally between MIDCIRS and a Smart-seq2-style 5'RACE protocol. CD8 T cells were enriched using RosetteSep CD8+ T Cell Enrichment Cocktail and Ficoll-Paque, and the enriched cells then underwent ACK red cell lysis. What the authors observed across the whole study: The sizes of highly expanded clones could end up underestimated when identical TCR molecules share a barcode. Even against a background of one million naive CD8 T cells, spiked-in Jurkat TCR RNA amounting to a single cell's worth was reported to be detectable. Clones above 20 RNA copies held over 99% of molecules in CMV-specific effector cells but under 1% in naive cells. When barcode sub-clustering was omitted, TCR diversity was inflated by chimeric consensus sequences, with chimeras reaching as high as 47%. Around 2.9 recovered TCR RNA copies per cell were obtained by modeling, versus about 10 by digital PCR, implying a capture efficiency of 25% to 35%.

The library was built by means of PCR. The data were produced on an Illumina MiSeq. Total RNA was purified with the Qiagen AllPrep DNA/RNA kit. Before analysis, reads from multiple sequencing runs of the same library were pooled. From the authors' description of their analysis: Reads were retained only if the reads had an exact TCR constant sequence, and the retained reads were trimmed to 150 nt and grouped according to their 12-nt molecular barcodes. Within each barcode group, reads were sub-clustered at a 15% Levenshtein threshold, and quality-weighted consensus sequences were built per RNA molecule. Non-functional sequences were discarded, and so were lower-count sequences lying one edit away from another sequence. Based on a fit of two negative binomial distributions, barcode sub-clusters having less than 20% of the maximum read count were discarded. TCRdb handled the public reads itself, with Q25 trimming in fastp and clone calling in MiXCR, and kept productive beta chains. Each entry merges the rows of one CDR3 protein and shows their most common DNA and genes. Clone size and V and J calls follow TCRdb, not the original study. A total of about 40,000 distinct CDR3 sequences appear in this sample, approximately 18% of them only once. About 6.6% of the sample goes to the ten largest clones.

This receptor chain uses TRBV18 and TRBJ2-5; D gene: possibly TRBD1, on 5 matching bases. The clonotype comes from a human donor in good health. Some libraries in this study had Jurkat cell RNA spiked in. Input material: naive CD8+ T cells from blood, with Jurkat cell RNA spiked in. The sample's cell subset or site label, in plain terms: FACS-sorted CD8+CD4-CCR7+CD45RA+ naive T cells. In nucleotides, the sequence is TGTGCCAGATCACCGGCAGGGCGGGAGACCCAGTACTTC. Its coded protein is CARSPAGRETQYF.